This T cell receptor (beta chain) derives from a study of blood T cell repertoires in COVID-19. In the original analysis: For nucleated cells, counts were estimated from reference gene primer amplification. TCRdb keeps only in-frame clones here, not all; method: immunoSEQ multiplex PCR. The DNA gave D and trimming, while V, J and clone size come from that table. This table holds a few hundred thousand clones, approximately 85% found once. The CDR3 consists of 15 residues. Germline V gene sequence: CDR1 SNHLY, CDR2 FYNNEI. V shed 7 bases and J shed 0 bases, with 12 bases lying between them. This TCR derives from a man aged 35-49 years with acute or convalescent COVID-19. This chain uses TRBV2 with TRBJ2-2; D unclear. The sample comprised peripheral blood. CDR3 amino acids: CASTGSAPNTGELFF. For the CDR3, the DNA is TGTGCCAGCACCGGAAGCGCACCGAACACCGGGGAGCTGTTTTTT.